This T cell receptor (beta chain) emerged from a study of blood T cell repertoires in COVID-19 (dated by TCRdb to the early 2020s). Regarding the complete study: Collaborator samples came from the United States, Italy and Spain and covered acute and convalescent phases of COVID-19. The prospective study material was composed of cDNA or gDNA derived from T cells, B-cell-depleted T cells, or PBMCs. The repertoires were made available in a free public database intended to serve as a resource for research on the immune response to SARS-CoV-2. Nearly every sample came with metadata listing a de-identified subject ID, COVID-19 status, age in years and sex. The samples were drawn from the first 160 participants of the ongoing ImmuneRACE study and from 950 to 1,500 subjects provided by 6 global collaborators. The dataset comprised deeply sampled blood TCRbeta repertoires from subjects exposed to, actively infected with, or recovered from COVID-19. HLA class I and class II types, where available, came from metadata supplied by the sample provider rather than from assay-based typing. Paper-wide results and their limitations: The quantity of clinical and demographic metadata differed by source and by participant and was supplied without curation.

The immunoSEQ Assay, a bias-controlled multiplex PCR, was used to amplify TCRbeta CDR3 regions from genomic DNA. Turning to the authors' computational methods: Within the assay, amplification of reference gene primers was used to estimate how many nucleated cells each sample contained. To quantify the absolute abundance of each unique TCRbeta CDR3 rearrangement, sequence reads were collapsed and filtered. For each sample, productive Simpson clonality was calculated by taking the square root of Simpson's diversity index across productive rearrangements. In its TCRdb copy, this immuneACCESS table keeps in-frame sequences only and misses some clones. Where compared with another copy, unresolved V genes explain less than half of these, and the others have no known cause. V, J and clone size are those of that table, while D and trimming were read from the DNA. The sample contains 250,000 to 300,000 clones, 80% to 95% of them found a single time. The top ten constitute around 1.1% of the sample.

Remarks on this clone: The antigen this receptor binds is unknown. Base qualities are missing; no much larger clone stands one base away.

In the prospective study, participants were roughly 18 to 100 years old, resided in about two dozen geographic areas of the United States, and were enrolled through a virtual design. In the prospective study, cohorts were assigned on the basis of participant-reported clinical history obtained from a screening survey and a study questionnaire. For ImmuneRACE Cohort 3, a participant was defined as recovered based on two consecutive negative NP/OP PCR tests, clearance by a healthcare professional, or resolution of symptoms. Mobile phlebotomists in the prospective study collected whole blood, serum and a nasopharyngeal or oropharyngeal swab from every participant. Additional blood draws and questionnaires over a 2-month period could optionally be provided by prospective study participants. Before DNA extraction, prospective study blood samples were shipped either frozen or at room temperature. The cysteine opens and the phenylalanine closes a CDR3 of 16 amino acids. Just CDR3 DNA is preserved here, 48 bases in frame from base 1. The germline V gene provides CDR1 LGHNA and CDR2 YNFKEQ. The V end gives up 2 bases and the J end 2 bases, leaving 5 bases in the junction not matched to a gene.

The rearrangement combines TRBV4-2 with TRBJ2-3, and TRBD1 aligns with 9 junction nucleotides. This TCR was sampled from a woman between 25 and 40 years old who had recovered from COVID-19. Material for sequencing was PBMCs or T cells enriched from blood (not recorded which). This receptor carries the CDR3 CASSQTGTGYTDTQYF. The sequence in DNA is TGTGCCAGCAGCCAAACCGGGACAGGGTACACAGATACGCAGTATTTT.